This T cell receptor (beta chain) is from a study of blood T cell repertoires in COVID-19. About the study: Both acute and convalescent COVID-19 samples were obtained from the United States, Italy and Spain. Sources were T cells, B-cell-depleted T cells, or PBMCs; the material itself was cDNA or gDNA.

With V trimmed by 7 bases and J by 0 bases, 11 bases remained unmatched. This CDR3 has 18 amino acids. The germline V gene encodes CDR1 MNHEY and CDR2 SMNVEV (reference sequence). In the original processing: Amplified reference gene primers provided the basis for estimating nucleated cell counts. Sequenced by immunoSEQ multiplex PCR; TCRdb stores in-frame clones only, minus some. V, J and clone size are those of that table, while D and trimming were read from the DNA. The sample records approximately 270,000 clones, around nine tenths being singletons. Sequenced material: peripheral blood. The chain links TRBV27 to TRBJ2-2, with 10 bases aligning to TRBD2. This clonotype was obtained from a man aged 40-55 years with active or convalescent COVID-19. CDR3 coding DNA: TGTGCCAGCAAACTCCTCCAACTAGCGGGGTCGAACACCGGGGAGCTGTTTTTT. It specifies CASKLLQLAGSNTGELFF.